A single sample gave rise to the 23 T cell receptor beta chains below, sequenced in a study of naive and memory T cell subsets. Amplification of ligated cDNA took four PCR rounds with SP2 and nested alpha and beta constant primers. TCRdb fed the 5' RACE reads into MiXCR, producing one record per CDR3 protein. The table records 50,000 to 60,000 distinct CDR3 sequences, more than 7.5% of them present only once. An oligonucleotide containing a UMI was ligated to the 3' end of TCR cDNA. These receptors were taken from a female donor in good health.

This clonotype was seen ten or more times. The rearrangement links TRBV27 to TRBJ2-7; 7 nucleotides agree with TRBD1. V lost 2 bases, J lost 2 bases, and 6 bases stayed unmatched. The germline V gene has CDR1 MNHEY and CDR2 SMNVEV (reference sequence). The CDR3 is 15 amino acids. CDR3 residues: CASSLIAGQAYEQYF. CDR3 sequence (DNA): TGTGCCAGCAGTTTAATTGCTGGACAGGCCTACGAGCAGTACTTC.

This clonotype has more than one count but fewer than ten. The chain joins TRBV12-3 or TRBV12-4 to TRBJ2-1; TRBD2 matches 14 bases. Trimming took 6 bases from V and 5 from J; bases not matched to a gene: 9. This CDR3 contains 17 residues. CDR3 loop: CASSGRTSGGIDNEQFF. CDR3 sequence (DNA): TGTGCCAGCAGCGGTAGGACTAGCGGGGGGATCGACAATGAGCAGTTCTTC.

The chain uses TRBV7-2 and TRBJ1-5; D not resolved. With 3 bases removed from V and 6 bases from J, the gap between germline ends came to 9 bases. Germline CDR1 reads SGHTA; CDR2 reads FQGNSA. The CDR3 is made up of 13 amino acids. The CDR3 here is CASSFEGSQPQHF. The CDR3 nucleotides read TGTGCCAGCAGCTTTGAAGGTTCTCAGCCCCAGCATTTT. Together with reference TRBV7-2 and TRBJ1-5, the CDR3 gives the full variable domain: GAGVSQSPSNKVTEKGKDVELRCDPISGHTALYWYRQSLGQGLEFLIYFQGNSAPDKSGLPSDRFSAERTGGSVSTLTIQRTQQEDSAVYLCASSFEGSQPQHFGDGTRLSIL.

This clonotype was seen a few times. J is TRBJ2-3 and V is TRBV5-1; D uncertain. This CDR3 contains 13 residues. The germline V and J ends were trimmed by 2 bases and 5 bases, with 9 bases remaining between them. In germline, CDR1 is SGHRS, CDR2 YFSETQ. CDR3 nucleotide sequence: TGCGCCAGCAGCTTCTGGGGTCGAGATACGCAGTATTTT. It codes for CASSFWGRDTQYF.

Only a few counts were recorded for this clonotype. This rearrangement joins TRBV7-2 to TRBJ2-6; 9 bases match TRBD1. The CDR3 sequence is 18 residues long. Germline CDR1 reads SGHTA; CDR2 reads FQGNSA. The V gene end was trimmed by 4 bases and the J gene end by 0 bases; junction bases not matched to a gene: 7. As DNA, the CDR3 is TGTGCCAGCAGCTCGCACACAGGGGGCGGCTCTGGGGCCAACGTCCTGACTTTC. Translated, it gives CASSSHTGGGSGANVLTF.

This chain joins TRBV20-1 and TRBJ2-5; 9 bases line up with TRBD2. V trimming: 3 bases; J trimming: 6 bases; junction bases outside the gene matches: 11. CDR3 length: 15 amino acids. The germline gives CDR1 DFQATT, CDR2 SNEGSKA (reference sequence). This CDR3 reads CSASMPRGGGKTQYF. The CDR3 coding sequence is TGCAGTGCTAGCATGCCGCGGGGGGGCGGAAAGACCCAGTACTTC.

The chain is built from TRBV6-2 or TRBV6-3 and TRBJ2-3, with 10 bases lining up with TRBD2. CDR3 size: 16 residues. Germline assignment: CDR1 MNHEY and CDR2 SVGEGT. After removal of 4 bases from V and 3 bases from J, the junction contained 7 bases not matched to a gene. The CDR3 DNA is TGTGCCAGCAGTTCCCCGGGACTAGCGAGAACAGATACGCAGTATTTT. Translation gives CASSSPGLARTDTQYF.

Many counts were recorded for this clonotype. This chain joins TRBV16 and TRBJ1-4; possible D gene TRBD1, 5 bases. The V gene lost 2 bases and the J gene lost 8 bases, with 9 bases spanning the gap. The CDR3 sequence is 13 residues long. Germline V gene sequence: CDR1 KGHSY, CDR2 FQNENV. The CDR3 coding sequence is TGTGCCAGCAGCCAAGGGGCATTGGAAAAACTGTTTTTT. It translates to CASSQGALEKLFF.

This clonotype has more than one count but fewer than ten. This chain uses TRBV20-1 with TRBJ2-7; D possibly corresponds to TRBD2 (5 bases). The CDR3 totals 14 residues. The V gene lost 1 base and the J gene lost 0 bases, with 10 bases spanning the gap. Germline values: CDR1 DFQATT, CDR2 SNEGSKA (reference sequence). The CDR3 DNA is TGCAGTGCTAGAGGCAGACTATTCTCCTACGAGCAGTACTTC. This gives the protein CSARGRLFSYEQYF.

This clonotype was seen many times. The chain recombines TRBV7-2 with TRBJ1-2; TRBD1 matches 7 bases. The CDR3 contains 13 residues. V shed 6 bases, J shed 0 bases, and the junction held 1 base outside the gene matches. The germline V gene encodes CDR1 SGHTA and CDR2 FQGNSA. This chain's CDR3 is CASRGQTNYGYTF. In DNA form, the CDR3 reads TGTGCCAGCAGGGGACAGACTAACTATGGCTACACCTTC.

This clonotype has just a few counts. Germline and junction disagree at one end, which may indicate a read error. The chain links TRBV7-9 to TRBJ1-2, with D possibly TRBD1 on 6 matching bases. The germline gives CDR1 SEHNR, CDR2 FQNEAQ (reference sequence). The CDR3 runs 14 residues. The CDR3 DNA is TGTGCCAGCAGCTCGTCCCGGGGGCCATATGGCGACACCTTC. Translation: CASSSSRGPYGDTF.

The J gene is TRBJ2-1, the V gene TRBV20-1, with TRBD2 matching 9 bases. The V gene's germline CDR1 is DFQATT and CDR2 SNEGSKA (reference sequence). The V and J ends lost 5 bases and 5 bases, in that order; junction bases with no gene match: 7. This CDR3 has 14 residues. CDR3: CSAFTSGRHNEQFF. Written as DNA, the CDR3 is TGCAGTGCTTTTACTAGCGGGCGTCACAATGAGCAGTTCTTC.

This clonotype was picked up many times. The V call is TRBV13, the J call TRBJ1-2; no clear D. This CDR3 is built from 18 residues. The germline CDR1 and CDR2 sequences are PRHDT and FYEKMQ (reference sequence). Deletions cut 10 bases from V and 0 bases from J, with 27 bases between. For the CDR3, the DNA is TGTGCCAACTCAATGCCTGGCGGCCGGACGATTCCTAACTATGGCTACACCTTC. Residues: CANSMPGGRTIPNYGYTF. Supplemented by reference TRBV13 and TRBJ1-2, the full variable domain reads AAGVIQSPRHLIKEKRETATLKCYPIPRHDTVYWYQQGPGQDPQFLISFYEKMQSDKGSIPDRFSAQQFSDYHSELNMSSLELGDSALYFCANSMPGGRTIPNYGYTFGSGTRLTVV.

The chain combines TRBV6-2 or TRBV6-3 with TRBJ1-6, with 8 bases matching TRBD1. This CDR3 comprises 15 residues. The ends lost 4 bases at V and 3 bases at J; junction bases unmatched: 2. CDR1 is MNHEY and CDR2 is SVGEGT in the germline V gene. CDR3 DNA: TGTGCCAGCAGTTCCGACAGGGGCTATAATTCACCCCTCCACTTT. Its translation is CASSSDRGYNSPLHF.

Points on this clonotype: The junction departs from germline at one end; a sequencing error may be responsible. The chain employs TRBV3-1 and TRBJ1-2; D gene uncertain. Looked up from germline, CDR1 is LGHDT and CDR2 is YNNKEL (reference sequence). There are 16 residues in the CDR3. CDR3 DNA sequence: TGTGCCAGCAGCCAAAGAGTTCAAATCTTACCTTATGGCGACACCTTC. Its protein product is CASSQRVQILPYGDTF.

This clonotype was counted a few times. This chain connects TRBV19 to TRBJ1-1, with a weak D call TRBD1 (5 bases). The V end lost 7 bases, the J end lost 5 bases, and 14 bases lay between the germline ends. This CDR3 has 13 amino acids. Germline CDR1 and CDR2: LNHDA and SQIVND (reference sequence). The CDR3 coding sequence is TGTGCCAGTACAAAAAGGGGTCGGACTGAAGCTTTCTTT. Its translation is CASTKRGRTEAFF.

Comments on this clonotype: Since a much larger clone is just one base distant, this may be a read error. The CDR3 bases are TGTGCCAGCAGGGCCGGGGAGAGCAAGGAAGCTTTCTTT. Translation: CASRAGESKEAFF. This rearrangement joins TRBV9 to TRBJ1-1, with D hard to call. CDR1 SGDLS and CDR2 YYNGEE come from the germline V gene. The CDR3 spans 13 residues. Trimming pared 5 bases from V and 8 bases from J, leaving 16 bases between.

The rearrangement uses TRBV5-4 and TRBJ1-1; 7 bases line up with TRBD1. V lost 3 bases, J lost 4 bases, and 6 bases stayed unmatched. The length of the CDR3 is 14 residues. Germline V gives CDR1 SGHNT, CDR2 YYREEE (reference sequence). Here the CDR3 DNA reads TGTGCCAGCAGCTGGAGGGGGGACAGCACTGAAGCTTTCTTT. It translates to CASSWRGDSTEAFF. Full variable domain (rest looked up from reference TRBV5-4 and TRBJ1-1): ETGVTQSPTHLIKTRGQQVTLRCSSQSGHNTVSWYQQALGQGPQFIFQYYREEENGRGNFPPRFSGLQFPNYSSELNVNALELDDSALYLCASSWRGDSTEAFFGQGTRLTVV.

This clonotype appeared a few times. The chain couples TRBV19 to TRBJ1-5; 7 bases map to TRBD1. V was clipped by 7 bases and J by 0 bases; unmatched bases: 6. CDR1 and CDR2 (germline): LNHDA, SQIVND (reference sequence). The CDR3 consists of 15 residues. This CDR3 reads CASTRQGYSNQPQHF. In nucleotides, the CDR3 is TGTGCCAGTACCCGACAGGGCTATAGCAATCAGCCCCAGCATTTT.

This clonotype was recorded many times. The chain has TRBV12-3 or TRBV12-4 and TRBJ1-3; D call uncertain. The V and J ends lost 6 bases and 0 bases respectively, with 12 bases between them. There are 15 residues in the CDR3. CDR3 in amino acids: CASSPRGTSGNTIYF. The CDR3 bases are TGTGCCAGCAGCCCCCGAGGCACCTCTGGAAACACCATATATTTT.

The J gene is TRBJ2-1, the V gene TRBV7-2; TRBD2 matches at 8 bases. The trim removed 2 bases at V and 4 bases at J, leaving 7 bases unmatched. The germline CDR1 and CDR2 sequences are SGHTA and FQGNSA. The CDR3 loop spans 16 amino acids. The CDR3 bases are TGTGCCAGCAGCTTATCAGGAGCGGGGGATTACAATGAGCAGTTCTTC. Translation: CASSLSGAGDYNEQFF.

The chain combines TRBV6-1 with TRBJ1-2; D may be TRBD1 (5 bases). In germline, CDR1 is MNHNS, CDR2 SASEGT. Trimming took off 8 bases at V and 5 bases at J, with 12 bases between the two ends. The CDR3 extends over 12 amino acids. CDR3 sequence (DNA): TGTGCCAGCCAATCGGAGGGGTATGGCTACACCTTC. Translating it yields CASQSEGYGYTF.

This clonotype has only a few counts. CDR3 in amino acids: CASSSHTYEQYF. CDR3 bases: TGTGCCAGCAGCTCCCATACCTACGAGCAGTACTTC. V is TRBV11-1 and J is TRBJ2-7; D unresolved. The CDR3 is 12 amino acids. V lost 4 bases to trimming and J lost 2 bases, with 6 bases between them. Germline-derived CDR1 and CDR2 are SGHAT and FQDESV (reference sequence).